This entry features one T cell receptor beta chain sequence. Other DNA sequences in this sample translate to the same CDR3. Produced via immunoSEQ multiplex PCR; TCRdb's table is partial and in-frame only. The table shows under 1,100,000 clones, with under 80% occurring only once. CDR1 is SQVTM, CDR2 ANQGSEA, per germline. The CDR3 is made up of 11 amino acids. The sample originates from a study of shared clonotypes between healthy human individuals. This chain connects TRBV29-1 to TRBJ2-5, with 8 bases lining up with TRBD2. The J call is uncertain, as TRBJ2-7 better fits the DNA end. Sequencing used memory CD4+ T cells sorted from blood. Documented subset: CD45RA-negative fraction. The TCR sequence derives from a man aged 18 to 30 in good health. This CDR3 is CSVVRGGEQYF. CDR3 bases: TGCAGCGTTGTACGGGGGGGCGAGCAGTACTTC.